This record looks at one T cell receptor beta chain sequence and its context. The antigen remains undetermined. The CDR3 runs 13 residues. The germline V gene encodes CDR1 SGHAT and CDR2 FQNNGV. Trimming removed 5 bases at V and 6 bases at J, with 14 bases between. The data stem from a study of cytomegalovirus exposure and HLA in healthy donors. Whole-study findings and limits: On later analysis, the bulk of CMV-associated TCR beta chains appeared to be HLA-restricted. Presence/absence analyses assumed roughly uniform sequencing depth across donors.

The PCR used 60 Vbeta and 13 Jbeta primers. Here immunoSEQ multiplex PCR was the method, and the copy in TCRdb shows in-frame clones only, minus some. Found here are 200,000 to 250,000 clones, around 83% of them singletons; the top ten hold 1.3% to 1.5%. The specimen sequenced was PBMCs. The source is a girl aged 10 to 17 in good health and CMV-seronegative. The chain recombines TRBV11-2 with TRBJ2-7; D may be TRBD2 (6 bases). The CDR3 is CASSMDYRGEQYF. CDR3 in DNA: TGTGCCAGCAGCATGGACTACCGCGGCGAGCAGTACTTC.